In its sample, the clone carrying this TCR beta chain was seen many times. Its antigen remains unidentified. V lost 0 bases, J lost 7 bases, and 12 bases lay in between. CDR1 is LGHNA, CDR2 YSLEER, per germline. This CDR3 is 14 amino acids long. The data derive from a study of T cells in Graves' hyperthyroidism and ophthalmopathy. About the research overall: At the time of initial diagnosis and before any treatment, peripheral blood was collected. Notes on the study in general: The majority of expanded thyroid clonotypes above 0.001 also appeared in blood.

The source material, RNA transcripts, was used to amplify TCR beta CDR3 regions. The TCR CDR3 was amplified in a first-round RT-PCR using the HTBI primer set. Using its own MiXCR run on the multiplex PCR reads, TCRdb lists one record per CDR3 protein. Of around 340,000 distinct CDR3 sequences in the sample, 15% to 20% were seen once. Clinical symptoms, serum thyroxine, TRAb, thyroid ultrasound and orbital computed tomography established diagnosis. The TCR originated in a woman in her forties with Graves' ophthalmopathy. The sample was blood. The J gene is TRBJ2-5, the V gene TRBV4-3; no definite D call. DNA of the CDR3: TGCGCCAGCAGCCAAGATGAGGAAGTAAGGACCCAGTACTTC. This translates into CASSQDEEVRTQYF.